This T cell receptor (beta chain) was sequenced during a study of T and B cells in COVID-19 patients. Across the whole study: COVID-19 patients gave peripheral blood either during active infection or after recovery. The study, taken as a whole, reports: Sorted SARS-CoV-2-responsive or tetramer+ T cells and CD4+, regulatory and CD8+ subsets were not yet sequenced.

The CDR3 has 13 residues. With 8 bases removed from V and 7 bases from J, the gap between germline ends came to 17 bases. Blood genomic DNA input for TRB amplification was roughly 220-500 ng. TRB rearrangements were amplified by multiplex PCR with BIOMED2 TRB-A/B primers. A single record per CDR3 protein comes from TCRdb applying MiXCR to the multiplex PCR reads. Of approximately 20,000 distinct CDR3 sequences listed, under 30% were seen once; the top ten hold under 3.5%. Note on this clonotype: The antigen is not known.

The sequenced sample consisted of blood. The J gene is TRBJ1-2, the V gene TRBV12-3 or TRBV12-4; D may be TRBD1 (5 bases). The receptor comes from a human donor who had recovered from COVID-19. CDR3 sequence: CASAGLGQGGYTF. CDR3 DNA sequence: TGTGCCAGCGCCGGTCTTGGCCAGGGTGGCTACACCTTC.